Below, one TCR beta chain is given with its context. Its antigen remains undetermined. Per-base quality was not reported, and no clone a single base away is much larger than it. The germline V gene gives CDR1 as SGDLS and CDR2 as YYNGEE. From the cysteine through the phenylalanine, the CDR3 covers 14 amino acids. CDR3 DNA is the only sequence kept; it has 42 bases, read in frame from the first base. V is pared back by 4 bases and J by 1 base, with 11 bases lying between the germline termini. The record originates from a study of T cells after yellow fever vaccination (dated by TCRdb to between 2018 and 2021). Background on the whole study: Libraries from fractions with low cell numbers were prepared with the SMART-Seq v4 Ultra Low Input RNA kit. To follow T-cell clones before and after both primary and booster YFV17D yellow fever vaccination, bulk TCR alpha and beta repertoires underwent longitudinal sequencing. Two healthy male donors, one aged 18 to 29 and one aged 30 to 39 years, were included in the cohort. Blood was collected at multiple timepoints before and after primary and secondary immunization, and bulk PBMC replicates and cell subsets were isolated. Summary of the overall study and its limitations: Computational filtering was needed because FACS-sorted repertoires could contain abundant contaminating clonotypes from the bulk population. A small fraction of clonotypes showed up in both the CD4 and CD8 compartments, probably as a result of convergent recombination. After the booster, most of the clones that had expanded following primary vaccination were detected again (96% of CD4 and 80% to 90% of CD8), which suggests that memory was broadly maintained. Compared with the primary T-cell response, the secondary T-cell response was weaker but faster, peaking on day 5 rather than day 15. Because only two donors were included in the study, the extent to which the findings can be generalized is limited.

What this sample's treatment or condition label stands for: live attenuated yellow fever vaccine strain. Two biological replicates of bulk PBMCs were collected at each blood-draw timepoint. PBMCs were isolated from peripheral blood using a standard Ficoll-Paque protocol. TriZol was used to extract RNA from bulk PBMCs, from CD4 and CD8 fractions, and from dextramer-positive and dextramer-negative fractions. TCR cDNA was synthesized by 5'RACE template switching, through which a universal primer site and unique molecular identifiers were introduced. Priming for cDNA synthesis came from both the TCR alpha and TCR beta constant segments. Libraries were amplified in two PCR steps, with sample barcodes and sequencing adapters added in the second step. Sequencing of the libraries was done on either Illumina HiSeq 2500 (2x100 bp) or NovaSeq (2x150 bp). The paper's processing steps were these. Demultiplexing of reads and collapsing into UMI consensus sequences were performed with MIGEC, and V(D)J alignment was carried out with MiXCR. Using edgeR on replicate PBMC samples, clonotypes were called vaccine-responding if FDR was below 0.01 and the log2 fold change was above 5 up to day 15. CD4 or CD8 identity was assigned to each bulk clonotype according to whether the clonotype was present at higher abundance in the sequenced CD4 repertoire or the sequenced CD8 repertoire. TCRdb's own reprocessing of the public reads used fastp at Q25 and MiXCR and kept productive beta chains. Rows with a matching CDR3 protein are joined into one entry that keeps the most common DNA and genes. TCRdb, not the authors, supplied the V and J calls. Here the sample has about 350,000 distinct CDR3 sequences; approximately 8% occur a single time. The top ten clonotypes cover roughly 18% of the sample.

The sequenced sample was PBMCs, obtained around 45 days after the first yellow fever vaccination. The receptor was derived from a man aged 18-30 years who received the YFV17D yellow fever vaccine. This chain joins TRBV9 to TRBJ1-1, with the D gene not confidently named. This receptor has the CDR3 CASSTKPQNTEAFF. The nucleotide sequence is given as TGTGCCAGCAGCACTAAGCCACAGAACACTGAAGCTTTCTTT.